These 30 T cell receptor beta chains share one sample of origin, sequenced in a study of cytomegalovirus exposure and HLA in healthy donors. PCR used 60 Vbeta primers and 13 Jbeta primers. TCRdb keeps only in-frame clones here, not all; method: immunoSEQ multiplex PCR. Here the sample spans 180,000 or so clones, roughly four fifths being singletons. The sample was PBMCs. These receptors were taken from a female donor in good health and CMV-seronegative.

V is TRBV29-1 and J is TRBJ1-1; D gene ambiguous. CDR1 is SQVTM, CDR2 ANQGSEA, per germline. The CDR3 has 12 amino acids. V was trimmed by 8 bases and J by 0 bases, leaving 10 bases between them. CDR3 amino acids: CSFSVLNTEAFF. CDR3 coding DNA: TGCAGCTTTTCTGTTTTGAACACTGAAGCTTTCTTT.

The sample holds one count of this clone. V and J are TRBV19 and TRBJ1-1; TRBD1 aligns across 11 bases. The CDR3 covers 15 residues. The junction had 9 bases not matched to a gene; V was cut back by 4 bases and J by 8 bases. Germline CDR1 reads LNHDA; CDR2 reads SQIVND (reference sequence). CDR3: CASSKGQGALGEAFF. CDR3 sequence (DNA): TGTGCCAGTAGTAAAGGACAGGGGGCCTTGGGAGAAGCTTTCTTT.

The chain uses TRBV4-3 and TRBJ1-1; D not certain. With 0 bases removed from V and 7 bases from J, the gap between germline ends came to 9 bases. The CDR3 is 13 residues long. In germline, CDR1 is LGHNA, CDR2 YSLEER. CDR3 sequence reads: CASSQDRQREAFF. The CDR3 DNA reads as TGCGCCAGCAGCCAAGATAGGCAGCGTGAAGCTTTCTTT.

The genes are TRBV10-3 and TRBJ2-1; D not resolved. V was clipped by 3 bases and J by 9 bases, with 12 bases between them. The CDR3 is 13 amino acids. Germline V gene lookup returns CDR1 ENHRY and CDR2 SYGVKD. CDR3 loop: CAISDLSSTEQFF. CDR3 in DNA: TGTGCCATCAGTGATCTAAGTTCAACTGAGCAGTTCTTC.

V and J are TRBV6-1 and TRBJ2-4; a possible D gene is TRBD1 (6 bases). CDR3 length: 15 residues. The V end lost 3 bases, the J end lost 12 bases, and 21 bases lay between the germline ends. The germline gives CDR1 MNHNS, CDR2 SASEGT. CDR3 DNA: TGTGCCAGCAGTGATGAAACTAGGTTTGCGGACAGTCAGTACTTC. It is translated as CASSDETRFADSQYF.

V usage is TRBV5-1 and J usage is TRBJ2-4, with unresolved D. This CDR3 has 17 amino acids. Germline V gene data show CDR1 as SGHRS and CDR2 as YFSETQ. Trimming shortened V by 0 bases and J by 3 bases, and 16 bases separated the two germline ends. For the CDR3, the DNA is TGCGCCAGCAGCTTGGGATTACAAAGTTATGGCAAAAACATTCAGTACTTC. Its translation is CASSLGLQSYGKNIQYF.

This rearrangement joins TRBV30 to TRBJ1-2; TRBD1 might be the D (5 bases). CDR1 and CDR2 from the germline V gene are GTSNPN and SVGIG (reference sequence). V was trimmed by 5 bases and J by 4 bases, leaving 14 bases between them. The length of the CDR3 is 13 residues. The CDR3: CAWCTDTFYGYTF. CDR3 nucleotide sequence: TGTGCCTGGTGCACGGACACCTTCTATGGCTACACCTTC.

In its sample, this clone was seen a few times. The gene calls are TRBV18 and TRBJ1-2; D not resolved. Germline CDR1 and CDR2: KGHSH and LQKENI. The V end lost 3 bases, the J end lost 1 base, and 12 bases lay between the germline ends. This CDR3 region has 15 residues. The CDR3 loop is CASSPSSGGNYGYTF. The CDR3 DNA sequence: TGTGCCAGCTCACCTAGTTCAGGAGGTAACTATGGCTACACCTTC. Drawing the rest from reference TRBV18 and TRBJ1-2, the complete variable domain is NAGVMQNPRHLVRRRGQEARLRCSPMKGHSHVYWYRQLPEEGLKFMVYLQKENIIDESGMPKERFSAEFPKEGPSILRIQQVVRGDSAAYFCASSPSSGGNYGYTFGSGTRLTVV.

The J gene is TRBJ2-5, the V gene TRBV4-1, with a tentative D call TRBD1 (6 bases). The CDR3 is made up of 15 amino acids. Trimming pared 0 bases from V and 5 bases from J, leaving 13 bases between. CDR1 is MGHRA and CDR2 is YSYEKL in the germline V gene. Here the CDR3 DNA reads TGCGCCAGCAGCCAAGACAGGGGAAATTGGGAGACCCAGTACTTC. Translating it yields CASSQDRGNWETQYF.

Worth noting for this clone: Sequence at one end of the junction differs from germline and may be a read error. The rearrangement links TRBV4-1 to TRBJ2-6, with 9 bases aligning to TRBD1. Germline V gene lookup returns CDR1 MGHRA and CDR2 YSYEKL. The CDR3 runs to 18 residues. The CDR3 sequence is CASSPQPGQGTGANGLTF. The CDR3, as DNA: TGCGCCAGCAGCCCGCAACCGGGACAGGGAACTGGGGCCAACGGCCTGACTTTC.

The rearrangement links TRBV7-2 to TRBJ2-3; 8 bases agree with TRBD2. This CDR3 region has 17 residues. Trimming at V came to 1 base and at J to 2 bases, leaving 8 bases not matched to a gene. The germline gives CDR1 SGHTA, CDR2 FQGNSA. In DNA form, the CDR3 reads TGTGCCAGCAGCTTAGATAGAGTAGCGGGGTACACAGATACGCAGTATTTT. It specifies CASSLDRVAGYTDTQYF.

The CDR3 sequence: CASSQDSEIPTDTQYF. Written as DNA, the CDR3 is TGCGCCAGCAGCCAAGATTCTGAGATCCCCACAGATACGCAGTATTTT. The chain employs TRBV4-1 and TRBJ2-3; no clear D. The CDR3 consists of 16 residues. CDR1 and CDR2 from the germline V gene are MGHRA and YSYEKL. The V end was cut by 0 bases, the J end by 2 bases, with 12 bases between.

The V gene is TRBV11-2, the J gene TRBJ2-7; 10 bases agree with TRBD2. V shed 1 base, J shed 6 bases, and the junction held 12 bases outside the gene matches. Germline loops: CDR1 SGHAT, CDR2 FQNNGV. This CDR3 has 17 amino acids. The CDR3 loop reads CASSLVPSGRAVVEQYF. The CDR3 coding sequence is TGTGCCAGCAGCTTAGTTCCGAGCGGGAGGGCCGTCGTCGAGCAGTACTTC.

J is TRBJ1-1 and V is TRBV7-9; weak D call: TRBD1 (6 bases). V gave up 5 bases and J gave up 2 bases, with 21 bases separating them. CDR3 size: 17 residues. Germline loops: CDR1 SEHNR, CDR2 FQNEAQ (reference sequence). For the CDR3, the DNA is TGTGCCAGCAGCCCTTTGTGGGGAGGGGGACCCAACACTGAAGCTTTCTTT. Protein product: CASSPLWGGGPNTEAFF.

The chain is built from TRBV7-9 and TRBJ2-5; 9 bases are shared with TRBD2. The V and J ends lost 1 base and 1 base, in that order; junction bases with no gene match: 4. This CDR3 has 16 residues. Germline V gene lookup returns CDR1 SEHNR and CDR2 FQNEAQ (reference sequence). The CDR3 is CASSLGLAGSQETQYF. CDR3 DNA: TGTGCCAGCAGCTTAGGGCTAGCGGGGTCCCAAGAGACCCAGTACTTC.

The chain employs TRBV27 and TRBJ2-5, with D perhaps TRBD2 (6 bases). Germline V lookup: CDR1 MNHEY, CDR2 SMNVEV (reference sequence). CDR3 length: 15 residues. With 4 bases removed from V and 7 bases from J, the gap between germline ends came to 19 bases. CDR3: CASSSPGTQGGTQYF. The DNA of the CDR3 is TGTGCCAGCAGTTCTCCCGGGACTCAGGGAGGGACCCAGTACTTC.

The chain joins TRBV7-9 to TRBJ1-3; D ambiguous. The length of the CDR3 is 14 residues. Looked up from germline, CDR1 is SEHNR and CDR2 is FQNEAQ (reference sequence). Trimming cost V 5 bases and J 4 bases, with 12 bases left between them. CDR3 nucleotide sequence: TGTGCCAGCAGCAGACCTGGGAGGGGAAACACCATATATTTT. Protein product: CASSRPGRGNTIYF. The full variable domain, its missing parts supplied by reference TRBV7-9 and TRBJ1-3, is DTGVSQNPRHKITKRGQNVTFRCDPISEHNRLYWYRQTLGQGPEFLTYFQNEAQLEKSRLLSDRFSAERPKGSFSTLEIQRTEQGDSAMYLCASSRPGRGNTIYFGEGSWLTVV.

This clone was recorded a few times. The V call is TRBV4-1, the J call TRBJ2-7; TRBD1 is a possible D gene (6 bases). V lost 5 bases, J lost 7 bases, and 21 bases lay in between. The CDR3 totals 15 residues. Looked up from germline, CDR1 is MGHRA and CDR2 is YSYEKL. The CDR3 nucleotides are TGCGCCAGCAGCAGTCGGACAGCGGACTCGGGAGAGCAGTACTTC. Translating it yields CASSSRTADSGEQYF.

CDR3 DNA: TGTGCCAGCAGCCACTGGGTGGGGGGAAGAGAGACCCAGTACTTC. This encodes CASSHWVGGRETQYF. The rearrangement joins TRBV4-2 to TRBJ2-5; the D gene is possibly TRBD2 (6 bases). The germline V and J ends were trimmed by 3 bases and 4 bases, with 15 bases remaining between them. Per germline, CDR1 LGHNA and CDR2 YNFKEQ. CDR3 length: 15 amino acids.

This chain links TRBV19 with TRBJ2-6; TRBD2 aligns across 7 bases. CDR3 size: 19 residues. Germline trimming cut 4 bases from V and 0 bases from J; bases unmatched to any gene: 12. Germline CDR1 is LNHDA and CDR2 is SQIVND (reference sequence). CDR3 nucleotides: TGTGCCAGTAGTAAAGTATCGGTGTCGGGAGGCTCTGGGGCCAACGTCCTGACTTTC. This translates into CASSKVSVSGGSGANVLTF.

This clone appeared a few times. The CDR3 sequence is CASSVASGGLNEQFF. CDR3 DNA sequence: TGTGCCAGCAGCGTAGCTAGCGGGGGGTTGAATGAGCAGTTCTTC. V is TRBV9 and J is TRBJ2-1; 11 bases are a match to TRBD2. From germline, CDR1 is SGDLS and CDR2 YYNGEE. The CDR3 runs 15 residues. J gave up 7 bases and V 0 bases, and 3 bases lay outside the gene matches. Together with reference TRBV9 and TRBJ2-1, the CDR3 gives the full variable domain: DSGVTQTPKHLITATGQRVTLRCSPRSGDLSVYWYQQSLDQGLQFLIQYYNGEERAKGNILERFSAQQFPDLHSELNLSSLELGDSALYFCASSVASGGLNEQFFGPGTRLTVL.

The rearrangement links TRBV19 to TRBJ2-7, with a weak D call TRBD2 (5 bases). Germline V gene data show CDR1 as LNHDA and CDR2 as SQIVND (reference sequence). Trimming shortened V by 5 bases and J by 2 bases, and 10 bases separated the two germline ends. There are 13 residues in the CDR3. Here the CDR3 reads CASSSPGAYEQYF. The CDR3 nucleotides are TGTGCCAGTAGTTCACCCGGGGCCTACGAGCAGTACTTC.

This sequence joins TRBV6-6 and TRBJ1-3; maybe TRBD1 (5 bases). V was trimmed by 5 bases and J by 4 bases, leaving 12 bases between them. There are 14 residues in the CDR3. Germline loops: CDR1 MNHNY, CDR2 SVGAGI (reference sequence). CDR3 DNA sequence: TGTGCCAGCAGTACGGCCGGGGGGGGAAACACCATATATTTT. Translating gives CASSTAGGGNTIYF.

This clone was counted between two and nine times. V is TRBV29-1 and J is TRBJ2-7, with 13 bases matching TRBD2. With 1 base clipped from V and 4 bases from J, the junction kept 4 bases outside the gene matches. The CDR3 length is 15 residues. CDR1 is SQVTM and CDR2 is ANQGSEA in the germline V gene. CDR3 loop: CSVEGTSGRRYEQYF. The CDR3 DNA sequence: TGCAGCGTTGAAGGGACTAGCGGGAGAAGGTACGAGCAGTACTTC.

This chain connects TRBV5-6 to TRBJ1-5; a weak D match, TRBD1 (5 bases). CDR1 and CDR2 from the germline V gene are SGHDT and YYEEEE. V was cut by 3 bases and J by 4 bases, with 11 bases left in between. This CDR3 is built from 14 residues. The CDR3 nucleotides are TGTGCCAGCAGCTCGAGGGACTGGAATCAGCCCCAGCATTTT. It encodes CASSSRDWNQPQHF.

This CDR3 reads CASSSQGPAGANVLTF. The CDR3, as DNA: TGTGCCAGCAGTTCACAGGGCCCGGCGGGGGCCAACGTCCTGACTTTC. The chain employs TRBV5-4 and TRBJ2-6, with a possible D match to TRBD1 (6 bases). The germline V and J ends were trimmed by 5 bases and 4 bases, with 16 bases remaining between them. From germline, CDR1 is SGHNT and CDR2 YYREEE (reference sequence). The CDR3 is 16 residues long. Supplemented by reference TRBV5-4 and TRBJ2-6, the full variable domain reads ETGVTQSPTHLIKTRGQQVTLRCSSQSGHNTVSWYQQALGQGPQFIFQYYREEENGRGNFPPRFSGLQFPNYSSELNVNALELDDSALYLCASSSQGPAGANVLTFGAGSRLTVL.

The V and J genes are TRBV27 and TRBJ1-1; TRBD1 might be the D (6 bases). V was clipped by 1 base and J by 5 bases, with 17 bases between them. The germline gives CDR1 MNHEY, CDR2 SMNVEV (reference sequence). The CDR3 has 16 residues. CDR3 loop: CASSLYAGAGVTEAFF. CDR3 DNA: TGTGCCAGCAGTTTATACGCAGGGGCGGGGGTTACTGAAGCTTTCTTT.

The rearrangement links TRBV28 to TRBJ1-1, with a weak D call TRBD1 (5 bases). Deletions cut 7 bases from V and 5 bases from J, with 20 bases between. CDR1 MDHEN and CDR2 SYDVKM come from the germline V gene. CDR3 length: 15 amino acids. The CDR3 region has the DNA TGTGCCAGCAATTCCCCGAGCGGGGGGGAGACTGAAGCTTTCTTT. Its translation is CASNSPSGGETEAFF.

CDR3 sequence: CASSREGSGANVLTF. CDR3 bases: TGCGCCAGCAGCCGGGAGGGATCTGGGGCCAACGTCCTGACTTTC. V usage is TRBV4-1 and J usage is TRBJ2-6, with 7 bases that match TRBD2. Germline-derived CDR1 and CDR2 are MGHRA and YSYEKL. The CDR3 sequence is 15 residues long. The V and J ends lost 4 bases and 1 base, in that order; junction bases with no gene match: 1.

The chain is built from TRBV5-6 and TRBJ2-4; D gene unclear. The CDR3 extends over 13 amino acids. V lost 5 bases and J 0 bases, leaving 6 bases between the germline ends. Germline CDR1 is SGHDT and CDR2 is YYEEEE. This CDR3 reads CASSVLAKNIQYF. The CDR3 nucleotides read TGTGCCAGCAGTGTTCTAGCCAAAAACATTCAGTACTTC. The complete variable domain, with remaining parts taken from reference TRBV5-6 and TRBJ2-4, reads DAGVTQSPTHLIKTRGQQVTLRCSPKSGHDTVSWYQQALGQGPQFIFQYYEEEERQRGNFPDRFSGHQFPNYSSELNVNALLLGDSALYLCASSVLAKNIQYFGAGTRLSVL.